This TCR beta chain was profiled in a study of blood T cell repertoires in COVID-19. Germline V gene sequence: CDR1 SQVTM, CDR2 ANQGSEA. V lost 3 bases and J lost 7, with 10 bases in between. This CDR3 is built from 12 residues. Libraries were prepared by immunoSEQ multiplex PCR; TCRdb keeps only in-frame clonotypes and omits some of them. The sample holds over 300,000 clones, about 83% seen once. The table lists this clone with a few counts. This TCR derives from a woman in her forties or fifties with acute or convalescent COVID-19. The sample taken for sequencing was peripheral blood. This chain links TRBV29-1 with TRBJ1-5; TRBD1 might be the D (6 bases). Written as DNA, the CDR3 is TGCAGCGTTGATGTTGGGGGCCAGCCCCAGCATTTT. It codes for CSVDVGGQPQHF. The full variable domain, completed using reference TRBV29-1 and TRBJ1-5, is SAVISQKPSRDICQRGTSLTIQCQVDSQVTMMFWYRQQPGQSLTLIATANQGSEATYESGFVIDKFPISRPNLTFSTLTVSNMSPEDSSIYLCSVDVGGQPQHFGDGTRLSIL.